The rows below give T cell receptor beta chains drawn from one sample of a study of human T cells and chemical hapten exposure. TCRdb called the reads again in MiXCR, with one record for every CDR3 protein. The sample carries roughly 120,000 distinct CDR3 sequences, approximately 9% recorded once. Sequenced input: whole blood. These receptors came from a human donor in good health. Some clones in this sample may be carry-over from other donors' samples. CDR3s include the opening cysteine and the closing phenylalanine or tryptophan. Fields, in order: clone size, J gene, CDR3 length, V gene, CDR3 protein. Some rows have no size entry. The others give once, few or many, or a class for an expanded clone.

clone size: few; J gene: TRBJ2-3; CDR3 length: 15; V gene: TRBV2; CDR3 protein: CASSRTSGGGDTQYF
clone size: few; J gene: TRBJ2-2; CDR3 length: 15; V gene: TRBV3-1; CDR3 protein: CASSQEGHNTGELFF
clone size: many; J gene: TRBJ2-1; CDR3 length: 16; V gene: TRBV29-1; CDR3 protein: CSVEGIWAGDSNEQFF
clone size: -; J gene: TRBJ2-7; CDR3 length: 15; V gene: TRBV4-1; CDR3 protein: CASSPLGQGAGEQYF
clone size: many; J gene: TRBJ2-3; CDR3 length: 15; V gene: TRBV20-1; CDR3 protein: CSARGGEGHTDTQYF
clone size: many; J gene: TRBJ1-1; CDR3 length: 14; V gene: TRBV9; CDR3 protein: CASSVEGPNTEAFF
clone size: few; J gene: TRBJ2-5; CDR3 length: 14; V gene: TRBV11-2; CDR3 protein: CASKLGRAEETQYF
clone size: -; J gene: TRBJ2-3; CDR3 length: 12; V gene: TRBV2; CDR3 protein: CASRGPTDTQYF
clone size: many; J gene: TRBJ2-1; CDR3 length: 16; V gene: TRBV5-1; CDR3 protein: CASSLNRGAIYNEQFF
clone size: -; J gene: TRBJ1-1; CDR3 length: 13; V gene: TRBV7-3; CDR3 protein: CASSAEVPTEAFF
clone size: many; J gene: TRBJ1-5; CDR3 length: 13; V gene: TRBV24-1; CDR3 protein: CATSDVRGQPQHF
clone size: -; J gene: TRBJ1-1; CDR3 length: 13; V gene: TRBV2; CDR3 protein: CASMGIGRTEAFF
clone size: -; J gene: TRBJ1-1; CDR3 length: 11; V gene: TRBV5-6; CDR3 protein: CASSLTDEAFF
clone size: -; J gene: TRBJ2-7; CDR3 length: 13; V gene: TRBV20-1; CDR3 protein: CSAGQTGLYEQYF
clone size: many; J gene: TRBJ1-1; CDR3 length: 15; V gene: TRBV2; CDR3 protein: CASFRTNPGRTEAFF
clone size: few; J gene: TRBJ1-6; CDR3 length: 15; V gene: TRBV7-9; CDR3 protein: CASSRQGEGNSPLHF
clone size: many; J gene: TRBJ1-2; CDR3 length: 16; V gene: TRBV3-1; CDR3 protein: CASSPTSGGGSYGYTF
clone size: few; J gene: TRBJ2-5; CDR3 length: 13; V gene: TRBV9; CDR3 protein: CASSVEGRQTQYF
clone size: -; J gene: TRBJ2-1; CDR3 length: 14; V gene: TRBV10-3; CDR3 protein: CAISGPGQPNEQFF
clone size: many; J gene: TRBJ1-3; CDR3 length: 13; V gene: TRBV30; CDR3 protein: CAGKDLSGNTIYF
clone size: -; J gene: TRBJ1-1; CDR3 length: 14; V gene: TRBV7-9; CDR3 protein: CASSLVVGKAEAFF
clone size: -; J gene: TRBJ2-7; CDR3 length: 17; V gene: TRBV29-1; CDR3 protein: CSVEDTSSGGAAYEQYF
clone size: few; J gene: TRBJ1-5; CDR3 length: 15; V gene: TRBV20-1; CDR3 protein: CSASEGGWSNQPQHF
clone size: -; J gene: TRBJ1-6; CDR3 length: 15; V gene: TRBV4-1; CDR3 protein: CASSQVRDTISPLHF
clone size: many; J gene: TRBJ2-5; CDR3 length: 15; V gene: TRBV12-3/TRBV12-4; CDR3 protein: CASSLGADHQETQYF
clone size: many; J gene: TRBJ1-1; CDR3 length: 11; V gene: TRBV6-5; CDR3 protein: CASRVGTEAFF
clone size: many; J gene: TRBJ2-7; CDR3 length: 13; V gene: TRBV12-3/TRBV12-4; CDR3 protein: CASSTIQGTQQYF
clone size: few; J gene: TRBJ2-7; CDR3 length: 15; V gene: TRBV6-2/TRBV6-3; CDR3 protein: CASSPQGPSSYEQYF
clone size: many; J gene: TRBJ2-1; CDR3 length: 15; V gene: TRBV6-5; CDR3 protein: CASSYSGSSYNEQFF
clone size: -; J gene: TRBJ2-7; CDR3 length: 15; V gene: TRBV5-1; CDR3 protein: CASSRPGQETYEQYF
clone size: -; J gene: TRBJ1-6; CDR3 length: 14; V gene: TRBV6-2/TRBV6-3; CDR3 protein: CASISGGKASPLHF
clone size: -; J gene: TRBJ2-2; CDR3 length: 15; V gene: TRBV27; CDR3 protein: CASSLSGGTSGELFF
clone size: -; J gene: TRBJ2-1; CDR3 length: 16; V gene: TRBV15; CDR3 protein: CATTQGGGRPNNEQFF
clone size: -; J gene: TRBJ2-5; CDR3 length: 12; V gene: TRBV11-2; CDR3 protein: CASKKSDETQYF
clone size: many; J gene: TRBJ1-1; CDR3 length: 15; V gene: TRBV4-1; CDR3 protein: CASSQARPGGTEAFF
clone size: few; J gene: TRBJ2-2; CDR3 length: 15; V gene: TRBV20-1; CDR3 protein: CSARGRSGGTGELFF
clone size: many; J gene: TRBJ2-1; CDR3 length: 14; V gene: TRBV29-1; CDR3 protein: CSVAGSGDGYEQFF
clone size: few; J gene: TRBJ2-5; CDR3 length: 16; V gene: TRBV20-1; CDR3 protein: CSARRRRTSGTETQYF
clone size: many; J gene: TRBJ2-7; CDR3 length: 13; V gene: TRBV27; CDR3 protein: CASSSGGFYEQYF
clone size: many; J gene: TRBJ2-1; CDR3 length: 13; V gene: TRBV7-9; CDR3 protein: CASSATGGGEQFF
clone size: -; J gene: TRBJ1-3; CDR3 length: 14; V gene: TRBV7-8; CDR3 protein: CASSRTVAGNTIYF
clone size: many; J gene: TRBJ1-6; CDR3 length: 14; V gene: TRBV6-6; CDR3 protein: CASSYGGDASPLHF
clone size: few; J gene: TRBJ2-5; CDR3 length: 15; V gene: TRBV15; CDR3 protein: CATSLGTPKEETQYF
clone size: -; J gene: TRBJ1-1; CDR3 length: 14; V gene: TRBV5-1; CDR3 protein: CASSLKGMNTEAFF
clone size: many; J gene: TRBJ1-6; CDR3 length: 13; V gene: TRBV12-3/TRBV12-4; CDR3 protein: CASRGQGDSPLHF
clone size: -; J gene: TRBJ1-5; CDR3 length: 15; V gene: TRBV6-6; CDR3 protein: CASRQNGGINQPQHF